The clone carrying this TCR beta chain was observed once. Its antigen is as yet unknown. The identical CDR3 is also encoded by other nucleotide sequences in the sample. The source of the sample is a study of OX40 agonist ivuxolimab in advanced cancers. Whole-study context: Given to patients was ivuxolimab, an agonistic anti-OX40 (CD134) antibody.

CDR3 length: 15 amino acids. Germline assignment: CDR1 SGHNT and CDR2 YYREEE (reference sequence). Unmatched junction bases numbered 6, after V lost 3 bases and J lost 1 base. General study points: Average numbers of expanded clones were greater in CD8+ T cells than in CD4+. The expanded peripheral T cells' antigen specificity was not determined.

Method: immunoSEQ multiplex PCR; TCRdb's copy keeps in-frame clones and lacks some. This table holds 20,000 to 25,000 clones, approximately 81% found once. This specimen was CD4+ or CD8+ T cells sorted from blood, taken in a trial of the OX40 agonist ivuxolimab. The sequence was collected from an adult with an advanced solid tumor such as melanoma, head and neck, liver or kidney cancer. This chain links TRBV5-4 with TRBJ2-7; the match to TRBD1 covers 8 bases. The CDR3, as DNA: TGTGCCAGCAGCTCGAGACAGGGGCGGTCCTACGAGCAGTACTTC. This encodes CASSSRQGRSYEQYF.